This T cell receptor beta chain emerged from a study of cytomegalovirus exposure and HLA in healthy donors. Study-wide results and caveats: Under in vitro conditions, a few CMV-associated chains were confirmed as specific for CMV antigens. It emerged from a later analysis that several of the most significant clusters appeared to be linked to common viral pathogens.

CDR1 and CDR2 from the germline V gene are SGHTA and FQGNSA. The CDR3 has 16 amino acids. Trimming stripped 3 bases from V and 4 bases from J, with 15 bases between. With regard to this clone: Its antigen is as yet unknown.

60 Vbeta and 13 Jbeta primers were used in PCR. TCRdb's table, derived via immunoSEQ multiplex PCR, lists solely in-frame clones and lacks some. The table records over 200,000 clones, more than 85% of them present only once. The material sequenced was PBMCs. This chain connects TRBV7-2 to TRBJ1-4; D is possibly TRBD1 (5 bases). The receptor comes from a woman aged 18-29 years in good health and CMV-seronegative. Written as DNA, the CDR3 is TGTGCCAGCAGCTTGCGACAGAATTCTCGTAATGAAAAACTGTTTTTT. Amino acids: CASSLRQNSRNEKLFF.